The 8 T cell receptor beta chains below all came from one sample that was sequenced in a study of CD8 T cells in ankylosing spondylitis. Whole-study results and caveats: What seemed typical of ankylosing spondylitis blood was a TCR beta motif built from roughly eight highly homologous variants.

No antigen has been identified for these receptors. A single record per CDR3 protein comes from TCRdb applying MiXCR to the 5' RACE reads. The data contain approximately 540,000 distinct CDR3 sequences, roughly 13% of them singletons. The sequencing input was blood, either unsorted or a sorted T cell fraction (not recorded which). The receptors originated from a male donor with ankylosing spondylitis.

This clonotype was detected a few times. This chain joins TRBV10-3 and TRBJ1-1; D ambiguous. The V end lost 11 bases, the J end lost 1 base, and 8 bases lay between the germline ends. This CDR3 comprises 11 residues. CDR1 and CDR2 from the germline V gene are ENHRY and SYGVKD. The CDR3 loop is CAASENTEAFF. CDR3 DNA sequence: TGTGCCGCCTCAGAGAACACTGAAGCTTTCTTT.

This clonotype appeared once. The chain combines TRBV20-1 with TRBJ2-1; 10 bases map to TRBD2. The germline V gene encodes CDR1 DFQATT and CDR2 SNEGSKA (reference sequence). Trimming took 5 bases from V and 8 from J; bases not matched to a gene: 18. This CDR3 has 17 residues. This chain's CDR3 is CSASGFGTSVTVDEQFF. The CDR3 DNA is TGCAGTGCTTCAGGGTTTGGGACTAGCGTGACAGTTGATGAGCAGTTCTTC.

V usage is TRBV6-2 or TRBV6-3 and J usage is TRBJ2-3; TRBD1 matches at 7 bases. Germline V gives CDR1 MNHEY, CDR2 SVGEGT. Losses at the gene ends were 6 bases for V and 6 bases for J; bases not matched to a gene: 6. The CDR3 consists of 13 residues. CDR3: CASSFGQVDTQYF. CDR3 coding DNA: TGTGCCAGCAGCTTCGGACAGGTTGATACGCAGTATTTT.

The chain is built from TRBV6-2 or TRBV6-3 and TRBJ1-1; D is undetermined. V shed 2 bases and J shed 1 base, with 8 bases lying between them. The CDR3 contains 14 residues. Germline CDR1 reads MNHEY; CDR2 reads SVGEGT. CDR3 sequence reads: CASSYPTANTEAFF. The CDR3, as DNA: TGTGCCAGCAGTTACCCTACAGCGAACACTGAAGCTTTCTTT.

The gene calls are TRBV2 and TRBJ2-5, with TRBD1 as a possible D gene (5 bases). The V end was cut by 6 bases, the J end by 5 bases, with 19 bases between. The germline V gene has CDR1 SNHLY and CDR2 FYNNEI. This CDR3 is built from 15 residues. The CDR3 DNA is TGTGCCAGCAGCGACGTTTTGGGGCGTCGGGAGACCCAGTACTTC. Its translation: CASSDVLGRRETQYF. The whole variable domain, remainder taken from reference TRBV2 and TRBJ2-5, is EPEVTQTPSHQVTQMGQEVILRCVPISNHLYFYWYRQILGQKVEFLVSFYNNEISEKSEIFDDQFSVERPDGSNFTLKIRSTKLEDSAMYFCASSDVLGRRETQYFGPGTRLLVL.

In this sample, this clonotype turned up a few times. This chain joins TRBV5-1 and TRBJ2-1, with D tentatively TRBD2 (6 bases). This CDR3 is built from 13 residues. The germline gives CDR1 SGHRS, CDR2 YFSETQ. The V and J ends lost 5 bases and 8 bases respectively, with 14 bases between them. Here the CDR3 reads CASSPGRGDEQFF. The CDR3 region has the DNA TGCGCCAGCAGTCCCGGGAGAGGGGATGAGCAGTTCTTC. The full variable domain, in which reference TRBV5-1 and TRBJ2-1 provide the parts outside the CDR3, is KAGVTQTPRYLIKTRGQQVTLSCSPISGHRSVSWYQQTPGQGLQFLFEYFSETQRNKGNFPGRFSGRQFSNSRSEMNVSTLELGDSALYLCASSPGRGDEQFFGPGTRLTVL.

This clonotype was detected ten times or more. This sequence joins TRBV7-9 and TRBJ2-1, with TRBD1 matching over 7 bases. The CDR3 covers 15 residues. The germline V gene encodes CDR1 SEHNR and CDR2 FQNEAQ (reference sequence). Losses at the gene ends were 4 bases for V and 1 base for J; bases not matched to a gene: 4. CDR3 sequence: CASSYNRGSYNEQFF. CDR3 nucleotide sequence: TGTGCCAGCAGCTATAACAGGGGTTCCTACAATGAGCAGTTCTTC.

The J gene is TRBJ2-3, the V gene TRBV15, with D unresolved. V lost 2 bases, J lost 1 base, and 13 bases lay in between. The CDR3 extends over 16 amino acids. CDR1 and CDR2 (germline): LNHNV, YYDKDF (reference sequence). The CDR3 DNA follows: TGTGCCACCAGCAGACGGGCCAGCCAGGGCACAGATACGCAGTATTTT. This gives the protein CATSRRASQGTDTQYF.